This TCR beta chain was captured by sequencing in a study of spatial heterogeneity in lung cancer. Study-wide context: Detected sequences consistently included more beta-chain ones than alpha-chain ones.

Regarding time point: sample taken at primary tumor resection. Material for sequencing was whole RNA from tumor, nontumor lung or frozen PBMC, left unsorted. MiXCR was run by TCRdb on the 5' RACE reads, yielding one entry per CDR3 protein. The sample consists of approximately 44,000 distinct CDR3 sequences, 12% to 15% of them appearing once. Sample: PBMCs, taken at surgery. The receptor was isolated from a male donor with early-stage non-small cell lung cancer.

The CDR3 region has the DNA TGCGCCAGCAGCTTCACCAGGGACTCCTACGAGCAGTACTTC. It encodes CASSFTRDSYEQYF. The rearrangement joins TRBV5-1 to TRBJ2-7, with a weak D call TRBD1 (5 bases). V lost 2 bases and J 0 bases, leaving 9 bases between the germline ends. In germline, CDR1 is SGHRS, CDR2 YFSETQ. CDR3 length: 14 amino acids.